This T cell receptor (beta chain) was identified in a study of Graves' ophthalmopathy and Graves' hyperthyroidism. About the research overall: Hyperthyroidism qualified as stable when ophthalmopathy did not develop within 18 months of follow-up.

Hyperthyroidism patients were newly diagnosed, under 2 months' duration, aged 18 to 65. Clinical symptoms, serum thyroxine, TRAb, thyroid ultrasound and orbital computed tomography were relied on for diagnosis. Details on this clonotype: No antigen is known for it. A much larger clone lies one base from this, so it may be a read error.

Study-level findings and limits: Blood also carried most expanded thyroid clonotypes exceeding 0.001 frequency.

The length of the CDR3 is 11 residues. V lost 6 bases, J lost 14 bases, and 14 bases lay in between. Per the germline V gene, CDR1 is DFQATT and CDR2 is SNEGSKA (reference sequence). The TCR beta CDR3 regions underwent amplification from RNA transcripts. The authors performed first-round RT-PCR with HTBI primers and then a second-round multiplex PCR. Each CDR3 protein gets one entry after TCRdb re-called the multiplex PCR reads with MiXCR. The repertoire holds over a million distinct CDR3 sequences, with around a third as singletons. The genes are TRBV20-1 and TRBJ1-6, with a tentative D call TRBD1 (5 bases). The sequence was obtained from an adult man with Graves' hyperthyroidism. Material: peripheral blood or thyroid tissue (not recorded which). This CDR3 is CSAQTEFALHF. The CDR3 DNA sequence: TGCAGTGCCCAGACAGAGTTTGCCCTCCACTTT.